The 19 T cell receptor beta chains listed next were all sequenced from one sample in a study of CD8 T cells in Susac syndrome. The authors reverse transcribed roughly 0.5 to 1 ug RNA with random hexamers. TCRdb reprocessed the immunoSEQ multiplex PCR reads with MiXCR, giving one entry per CDR3 protein. This sample yields 180,000 or so distinct CDR3 sequences, of which almost 96% are seen a single time; 0.093% belongs to the top ten. Sample: CD4+ T cells from PBMCs. The receptors come from a human donor with multiple sclerosis.

This rearrangement joins TRBV7-2 to TRBJ1-2; 7 bases match TRBD1. The junction had 16 bases not matched to a gene; V was cut back by 4 bases and J by 8 bases. Looked up from germline, CDR1 is SGHTA and CDR2 is FQGNSA. The CDR3 sequence is 16 residues long. Here the CDR3 DNA reads TGTGCCAGCAGCTCAATATCGACAGGGCGCTCGGGGGGCTACACCTTC. Amino acids: CASSSISTGRSGGYTF.

The chain couples TRBV20-1 to TRBJ2-1, with TRBD2 matching 16 bases. The V and J ends lost 4 bases and 1 base, in that order; junction bases with no gene match: 4. The CDR3 length is 17 residues. CDR1 and CDR2 (germline): DFQATT, SNEGSKA (reference sequence). The CDR3 loop is CSATGTSGGGSYNEQFF. CDR3 DNA sequence: TGCAGTGCTACCGGGACTAGCGGGGGGGGTTCCTACAATGAGCAGTTCTTC.

The V call is TRBV7-3, the J call TRBJ2-5, with D perhaps TRBD1 (6 bases). The CDR3 has 14 residues. Germline V lookup: CDR1 SGHTA, CDR2 FQGTGA. Trimming cost V 5 bases and J 2 bases, with 12 bases left between them. The CDR3 sequence: CASSPSQGQETQYF. For the CDR3, the DNA is TGTGCCAGCAGCCCCAGCCAGGGGCAAGAGACCCAGTACTTC.

The chain has TRBV24-1 and TRBJ2-2; 9 nucleotides align to TRBD1. The CDR3 runs to 17 residues. V shed 5 bases and J 2 bases; nucleotides not matched to a gene: 8. The germline CDR1 and CDR2 sequences are KGHDR and SFDVKD. The CDR3: CATSAEGTGKNTGELFF. For the CDR3, the DNA is TGTGCCACCAGTGCCGAGGGGACAGGGAAAAACACCGGGGAGCTGTTTTTT.

The chain has TRBV20-1 and TRBJ1-3; a possible D gene is TRBD1 (6 bases). The CDR3 length is 13 residues. The germline V gene encodes CDR1 DFQATT and CDR2 SNEGSKA (reference sequence). Deletions cut 7 bases from V and 0 bases from J, with 10 bases between. The CDR3 sequence: CSGTDRSGNTIYF. The CDR3 nucleotides are TGCAGTGGGACAGACCGCTCTGGAAACACCATATATTTT.

The J gene is TRBJ2-5, the V gene TRBV20-1, with 10 bases matching TRBD2. V lost 7 bases, J lost 4 bases, and 6 bases stayed unmatched. This CDR3 is built from 13 residues. Germline CDR1 and CDR2: DFQATT and SNEGSKA (reference sequence). The CDR3 is CSGERGGRETQYF. The CDR3 DNA reads TGCAGTGGCGAGCGGGGGGGCAGAGAGACCCAGTACTTC.

The V and J genes are TRBV2 and TRBJ2-5; D is undetermined. The V and J ends lost 7 bases and 0 bases respectively, with 12 bases between them. CDR1 and CDR2 from the germline V gene are SNHLY and FYNNEI. There are 14 residues in the CDR3. CDR3 residues: CASTATSYQETQYF. In nucleotides, the CDR3 is TGTGCCAGCACCGCGACGAGTTACCAAGAGACCCAGTACTTC.

The chain joins TRBV28 to TRBJ1-5; possible D gene TRBD1, 6 bases. In germline, CDR1 is MDHEN, CDR2 SYDVKM. This CDR3 has 14 amino acids. Trimming pared 3 bases from V and 1 base from J, leaving 7 bases between. CDR3 nucleotides: TGTGCCAGCAGTTTCGGGGGCAGCAATCAGCCCCAGCATTTT. It encodes CASSFGGSNQPQHF.

V is TRBV9 and J is TRBJ2-5; D is unresolved. Per germline, CDR1 SGDLS and CDR2 YYNGEE. CDR3 length: 13 amino acids. V shed 4 bases and J shed 5 bases, with 12 bases lying between them. The CDR3 loop is CASSPGPKETQYF. CDR3 nucleotides: TGTGCCAGCAGCCCCGGACCCAAGGAGACCCAGTACTTC. The full variable domain, in which reference TRBV9 and TRBJ2-5 provide the parts outside the CDR3, is DSGVTQTPKHLITATGQRVTLRCSPRSGDLSVYWYQQSLDQGLQFLIQYYNGEERAKGNILERFSAQQFPDLHSELNLSSLELGDSALYFCASSPGPKETQYFGPGTRLLVL.

The rearrangement links TRBV11-2 to TRBJ2-6; D is uncertain. Trimming removed 5 bases from V and 1 base from J, with 18 bases in between. The germline gives CDR1 SGHAT, CDR2 FQNNGV. The CDR3 consists of 18 residues. CDR3 nucleotides: TGTGCCAGCAGCCTAAGACCAACGAGATCATCTGGGGCCAACGTCCTGACTTTC. It specifies CASSLRPTRSSGANVLTF. Full variable domain (outside the CDR3, taken from reference TRBV11-2 and TRBJ2-6): EAGVAQSPRYKIIEKRQSVAFWCNPISGHATLYWYQQILGQGPKLLIQFQNNGVVDDSQLPKDRFSAERLKGVDSTLKIQPAKLEDSAVYLCASSLRPTRSSGANVLTFGAGSRLTVL.

The rearrangement uses TRBV20-1 and TRBJ1-6, with 7 bases lining up with TRBD1. Germline loops: CDR1 DFQATT, CDR2 SNEGSKA (reference sequence). CDR3 length: 13 residues. Trimming took 3 bases from V and 7 from J; bases not matched to a gene: 3. Written as DNA, the CDR3 is TGCAGTGCTAGGGGACAGCAGAATTCACCCCTCCACTTT. Encoded protein: CSARGQQNSPLHF.

The chain uses TRBV19 and TRBJ2-7, with TRBD2 as a possible D gene (5 bases). This CDR3 has 13 residues. Germline V CDR1 and CDR2: LNHDA, SQIVND (reference sequence). Trimming shortened V by 9 bases and J by 2 bases, and 14 bases separated the two germline ends. For the CDR3, the DNA is TGTGCCAGCAAGCCGACCGGGACCTACGAGCAGTACTTC. It codes for CASKPTGTYEQYF. Supplemented by reference TRBV19 and TRBJ2-7, the full variable domain reads DGGITQSPKYLFRKEGQNVTLSCEQNLNHDAMYWYRQDPGQGLRLIYYSQIVNDFQKGDIAEGYSVSREKKESFPLTVTSAQKNPTAFYLCASKPTGTYEQYFGPGTRLTVT.

This chain links TRBV27 with TRBJ2-3, with D possibly matching TRBD2 (6 bases). This CDR3 region has 15 residues. Germline V gene lookup returns CDR1 MNHEY and CDR2 SMNVEV (reference sequence). The V end was cut by 8 bases, the J end by 2 bases, with 17 bases between. CDR3 region: CASRREAGYTDTQYF. DNA of the CDR3: TGTGCCAGCCGGAGGGAGGCGGGGTACACAGATACGCAGTATTTT.

The rearrangement joins TRBV18 to TRBJ1-6; 7 positions match TRBD1. Germline CDR1 and CDR2: KGHSH and LQKENI. The CDR3 is 14 amino acids. Losses at the gene ends were 1 base for V and 9 bases for J; bases not matched to a gene: 3. CDR3 bases: TGTGCCAGCTCACCACGCCCAGGGGGTTCACCCCTCCACTTT. This codes for CASSPRPGGSPLHF.

This chain uses TRBV27 with TRBJ1-5; possibly TRBD1 for D (6 bases). Trimming removed 6 bases from V and 0 bases from J, with 15 bases in between. Germline V gene sequence: CDR1 MNHEY, CDR2 SMNVEV (reference sequence). The CDR3 covers 16 residues. The CDR3 nucleotides are TGTGCCAGCAGACCCCTTGGGACACATAGCAATCAGCCCCAGCATTTT. This codes for CASRPLGTHSNQPQHF.

The V and J genes are TRBV7-9 and TRBJ2-2; 7 nucleotides match TRBD2. CDR1 is SEHNR and CDR2 is FQNEAQ in the germline V gene (reference sequence). After removal of 6 bases from V and 5 bases from J, the junction contained 21 bases not matched to a gene. This CDR3 has 19 residues. The CDR3 region has the DNA TGTGCCAGCAGACGCGGGGGTCAACGATGGGCCCCCCTAACCGGGGAGCTGTTTTTT. This sequence encodes CASRRGGQRWAPLTGELFF.

V and J are TRBV19 and TRBJ1-6; 8 bases map to TRBD1. With 4 bases clipped from V and 10 bases from J, the junction kept 6 bases outside the gene matches. The CDR3 length is 14 residues. Germline V gene data show CDR1 as LNHDA and CDR2 as SQIVND (reference sequence). This chain's CDR3 is CASSRRQGKSPLHF. The CDR3 bases are TGTGCCAGTAGTAGAAGACAGGGGAAATCACCCCTCCACTTT.

V is TRBV29-1 and J is TRBJ1-2; 7 nucleotides match TRBD1. After removal of 6 bases from V and 7 bases from J, the junction contained 11 bases not matched to a gene. This CDR3 contains 13 residues. From germline, CDR1 is SQVTM and CDR2 ANQGSEA. Written as DNA, the CDR3 is TGCAGCGTGGCAGAACAGGGGATGGGTGGCTACACCTTC. Translated: CSVAEQGMGGYTF.

The chain recombines TRBV12-3 or TRBV12-4 with TRBJ1-5; 9 bases map to TRBD1. Trimming at V came to 6 bases and at J to 6 bases, leaving 12 bases not matched to a gene. CDR3 length: 16 residues. The chain's CDR3 is CASRQGAGKTIQPQHF. In nucleotides, the CDR3 is TGTGCCAGCAGACAGGGGGCAGGGAAGACTATTCAGCCCCAGCATTTT.